This T cell receptor beta chain was recorded in a study of cytomegalovirus exposure and HLA in healthy donors (dated by TCRdb to 2016 to 2017). For context, the study as a whole: An earlier analysis of some 550 of the donors reported roughly 270 Gb of sequence data and 100 million to 130 million unique TCR beta sequences from roughly 200 million T cells. Typing coverage differed by locus: A, B, C, DRB1 and DQB1 were typed in about 629-630 donors, DQA1 in roughly 510, DPA1 in some 570, and DPB1 in 450 to 480. A later genetic analysis took genome-wide SNP genotypes for about three fifths of the 666 donors and used that subset as a discovery cohort. Every discovery cohort repertoire had been produced on one sequencing platform. An early release that covered fewer than 750 HLA-typed donors contained approximately 300 gigabases of sequencing data and tens of millions of unique TCR sequences. The study aimed to test whether signatures of past pathogen exposure could be identified by cataloging public T cell receptors. Class I and class II HLA loci were covered by the typing at four-digit resolution. Among the roughly 400 genotyped donors, around 81% belonged to the genetic ancestry cluster associated with self-reported Caucasian donors. A handful of DR-DQ haplotypes were handled as single units for association and clustering because linkage in the cohort was strong. In addition to the first cohort of around 670 subjects, a separate validation cohort of around 110 different subjects was used. The T cell repertoires of 666 subjects were profiled by immunosequencing and related to cytomegalovirus serostatus. To decide whether each TCR beta V gene segment behaved as functional or pseudogenic, an earlier analysis of some 570 of the donors relied on high-throughput TCR beta sequencing. The study combined high-throughput TCR immunosequencing, statistical association of individual TCRs with disease status, and machine learning to predict cytomegalovirus infection status. In the later analysis, no new phenotypic data were used to find candidate immune exposures; instead, reliance was placed on TCR beta sequences and their occurrence across donors. Donor age, sex, ethnicity and CMV serostatus were collected together with the repertoire data. A later analysis re-analyzed previously published TCR beta repertoires from several hundred donors and added high-resolution HLA genotyping to study TCR occurrence patterns. Across 300 to 500 genotyped donors of the cohort, an average of about 200,000 unique TCR beta nucleotide sequences per donor were sequenced, and approximately 17% of those sequences were non-productive. Study-wide findings and limitations: In a later genetic analysis, a missense DCLRE1C variant was associated with V-gene and J-gene trimming of TCR beta chains, and the association was replicated in an independent cohort. Because HLA typing was missing for some donors at each locus, association tests included only the typed subset. The authors suggested that the approach could potentially be generalized to other disease states and immunological phenotypes. The earlier analysis of approximately 560 of the donors excluded 15 to 20 rarely observed V segments, including chromosome 9 orphons, because counts were too low. In a later analysis, TCR association rates were found to vary across HLA loci, with the most associated TCRs seen for DRB1 alleles and the fewest for HLA-C alleles. Sequencing depth was assumed to be roughly uniform across donors in the presence/absence analyses, though that assumption may not hold. In an earlier analysis of 587 of the donors, most TCR beta V segments appeared in productive rearrangements about 87% or about 30% of the time, broadly matching IMGT annotations. The classifier was reported to diagnose cytomegalovirus status with high specificity and sensitivity in both the original and validation cohorts. A further reported finding was that TCR beta sequences accurately predicted the HLA-A and HLA-B alleles for most subjects in the first cohort. Correlated functional status among segregating V segments might be attributable to linkage disequilibrium, but an unknown experimental factor could not be ruled out. A few of the identified cytomegalovirus-associated TCR beta chains were confirmed in vitro to be specific for cytomegalovirus antigens. In a later genetic analysis, fewer N-insertions in productive TCRs were reported among donors in an Asian-associated ancestry cluster than the roughly 700-donor mean. A later analysis reported that several top co-occurrence clusters appeared linked to parvovirus B19, influenza, CMV and Epstein-Barr virus. Some IMGT-functional V segments, including TRBV6-2 and TRBV6-3, could not be distinguished by the 87-base-pair reads and were therefore excluded. Assigning TCR associations to individual alleles was difficult when HLA alleles, especially DR and DQ, strongly co-occurred. A later analysis associated about 17,000 TCR beta sequences with specific HLA alleles at a false discovery rate of 0.05. According to a later analysis, most CMV-associated TCR beta chains appeared to be HLA-restricted, and the HLA associations seemed to be driven largely by CMV exposure. A later analysis found that HLA-associated TCR beta chains were more clonally expanded and had lower generation probabilities than equally common non-associated chains. For the cohort, immune exposure information was limited to CMV serostatus. This cohort had only TCR beta chains sequenced, and the lack of alpha or paired-chain data limited which features could be detected. Across donors, most TCR sequences were observed very rarely, whereas some public TCRs were present in many individuals. The study listed 150 to 200 TCR beta chains as associated with cytomegalovirus. A cluster of highly shared sequence variants was judged likely to be a technical artifact of the sequencing pipeline.

CDR1 and CDR2 were assigned from the germline V gene as SGHRS and YFSETQ. The V end loses 0 bases and the J end loses 6 bases, and a stretch of 10 bases separates them. The CDR3 covers 14 residues, taking in both the cysteine and the phenylalanine. Here the CDR3 DNA is all that survives: 42 bases in frame from base 1. Libraries were built with the immunoSEQ multiplex PCR assay. For the multiplex PCR, a mixture combining 60 forward primers for TCR Vbeta segments and 13 reverse primers for TCR Jbeta segments was used. The CDR3 region of rearranged TCR beta genes was amplified from genomic DNA by a multiplex PCR assay. The amplified TCR beta libraries were sequenced on the Illumina HiSeq System as 87-base-pair reads. The paper's data handling went like this. A later analysis tallied tens of millions of unique TCR beta chains across the 666 repertoires, and approximately 12 million of those chains were shared by two or more donors. To remove PCR and sequencing errors, raw reads were error-corrected and collapsed into unique sequences using a nearest-neighbor algorithm that merged closely related sequences. CDR3 sequences were aligned to IMGT reference sequences to assign V, D and J gene segments. For a sequence to be retained, a match of at least six nucleotides to both a V gene segment and a J gene segment was required. Rearrangements were called productive when the CDR3 lacked stop codons and stayed in frame with V and J; all others were non-productive. CDR3 was defined according to IMGT convention as the region running from the second conserved V-encoded cysteine to the conserved J-encoded phenylalanine. The earlier analysis of fewer than 700 of the donors excluded sequences that lacked an unambiguous match to a single V gene segment. In an earlier analysis of about 590 of the donors, a V segment was called functional when productive rearrangements were above 56.7%, and segregating when the standard deviation between donors exceeded 5%. A statistical classification framework was developed to diagnose cytomegalovirus status using the catalog of TCR beta chain sequences. In a later analysis, V and J genes were assigned by comparing TCR nucleotide sequences against IMGT/GENE-DB human TR gene sequences. Using the TCRdist pipeline, a later analysis assigned CDR3 sequences along with most-parsimonious VDJ recombination scenarios. In a later analysis, every TCR beta chain was defined by the combination of its CDR3 amino acid sequence and its V-gene family, and reads without a unique V-gene family were dropped. To address suspected cross-contamination and a sequencing artifact, a later analysis removed approximately 590 highly shared, low-generation-probability nucleotide sequences. In a later analysis, a clonal expansion index was calculated for each public chain from normalized within-repertoire ranks of inferred template counts. In a later analysis, generation probabilities were computed with a VDJ recombination model fitted to out-of-frame rearrangements, and the resulting probabilities were checked against IGoR. Hypergeometric tests were used in a later analysis to score TCR-TCR, TCR-HLA and TCR-CMV co-occurrence, with a repertoire-size bias correction applied to the TCR pairs. In a later analysis, false discovery rates were estimated by permuting HLA or CMV assignments 20 times. In a later analysis, co-occurring TCRs were grouped using DBSCAN, and TCRdist sequence similarity was added for clustering within HLA-allele-positive subsets. Repertoires with fewer than 30,000 or more than 120,000 public chains were left out of co-occurrence clustering, as were five repertoires with anomalous nucleotide sharing. This immuneACCESS table, as held by TCRdb, lists in-frame sequences with V and J called but not all clones. Of the missing ones, under half trace to an unresolved V gene in checked studies; the others have no known cause. V and J calls and clone size follow that table, whereas D and trimming were derived from the DNA. This sample holds tens of thousands of clones; around 60% were observed only once. Of the sample, roughly 4% is held by the ten largest clones.

Comment on this clone: Its specific antigen is unknown. Within one base of it there is no much larger clone, and no base qualities were kept.

The cohort was made up of approximately 670 healthy bone marrow donors. Cohort members were all nominally healthy when sampled, although unrecorded immune exposures were likely present. The donor tested CMV seropositive, placing the donor among the approximately 290 seropositive members of the cohort. Each donor provided a peripheral blood sample, and peripheral blood mononuclear cells were used for TCR beta sequencing. Genomic DNA extraction from the blood cell samples was performed with the Qiagen DNeasy Blood Extraction Kit. Sequenced input: PBMCs. The sequence was obtained from a male donor in good health and CMV-seropositive. The sequence is built from TRBV5-1 and TRBJ2-1; possibly the D gene is TRBD1, per 5 matching bases. This receptor carries the CDR3 CASSLGGQANEQFF. In nucleotide form, the sequence is TGCGCCAGCAGCTTGGGGGGCCAGGCCAATGAGCAGTTCTTC.